A selection of T cell receptor beta chains follows, all from one sample in a study of T cell responses to AZD1222 COVID-19 vaccine. Measured with immunoSEQ multiplex PCR; TCRdb has only the in-frame clones, and not every one. The data hold roughly 170,000 clones, with less than 95% observed a single time. The specimen comprised peripheral blood, sampled on day 0 of AZD1222 vaccination. The receptors stem from an adult in good health. Both conserved end residues are part of each CDR3. Fields, in order: V gene, CDR3 protein.

>TRBV4-1
CASSLEAAGAGNEQFF
>TRBV27
CASRLGSGYTDTQYF
>TRBV18
CASSVTGTGFYNEQFF
>TRBV12-3/TRBV12-4
CASSDTGFYGYTF
>TRBV2
CASRGGFNEQYF
>TRBV7-8
CASSPRVQTHNEQFF
>TRBV6-5
CASNRGQGGGYGYTF
>TRBV6-5
CASSPGTGPYEQYF
>TRBV5-8
CASSGHGTGTYEQYF
>TRBV10-2
CASSAGQGLGQPQHF
>TRBV19
CASSIIAAITDTQYF
>TRBV10-3
CAISDPKTGNYGYTF
>TRBV7-2
CASSGGGYAEAFF
>TRBV27
CASSALRTGGTDTQYF
>TRBV13
CASSHRAGGPGLETQYF
>TRBV3-1/TRBV3-2
CASSQFWPGELFF
>TRBV18
CASSPPSTANEKLFF